The present T cell receptor beta chain was sequenced within a study of shared clonotypes between healthy human individuals. Background on the study: CD4 naive cells filled three plates per donor, CD4 memory three, CD8 naive two and CD8 memory one. General study points: Donors were few, which limited the genetic and exposure-history diversity represented. Naive CD4 clonotypes overlapped across several donors at about 5.2%.

This clone was picked up one time. Its antigen is as yet unknown. Data came from immunoSEQ multiplex PCR; TCRdb stores just in-frame clones and leaves some out. The sample lists about 2 million clones; approximately 94% were seen once. The CDR3 contains 14 residues. Germline lookup yields CDR1 SGHDT and CDR2 YYEEEE. V lost 3 bases and J 4 bases, leaving 11 bases between the germline ends. CD45RO-negative cells were positively selected for CCR7, leaving out terminally differentiated effector memory CD45RA+ cells. The sequence was collected from a man aged 18-30 years in good health. The rearrangement links TRBV5-6 to TRBJ1-5; possibly TRBD1 for D (6 bases). Specimen: naive CD8+ T cells sorted from blood. In nucleotides, the CDR3 is TGTGCCAGCAGCTCGGGGACATCTAATCAGCCCCAGCATTTT. This sequence encodes CASSSGTSNQPQHF.